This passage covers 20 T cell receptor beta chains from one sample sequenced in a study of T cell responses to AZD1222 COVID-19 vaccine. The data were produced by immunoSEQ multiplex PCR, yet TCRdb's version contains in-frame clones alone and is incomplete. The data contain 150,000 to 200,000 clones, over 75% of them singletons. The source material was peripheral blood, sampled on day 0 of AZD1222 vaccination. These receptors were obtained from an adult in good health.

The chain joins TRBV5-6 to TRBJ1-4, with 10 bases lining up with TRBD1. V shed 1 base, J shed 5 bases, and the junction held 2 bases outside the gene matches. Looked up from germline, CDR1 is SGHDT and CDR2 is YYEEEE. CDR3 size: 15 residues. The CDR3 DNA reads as TGTGCCAGCAGCTTGCCGGGACAGGGGAATGAAAAACTGTTTTTT. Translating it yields CASSLPGQGNEKLFF.

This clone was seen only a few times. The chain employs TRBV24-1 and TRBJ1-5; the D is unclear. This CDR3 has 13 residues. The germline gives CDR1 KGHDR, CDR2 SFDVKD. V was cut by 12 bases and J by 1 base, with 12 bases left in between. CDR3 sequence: CAPAVPSNQPQHF. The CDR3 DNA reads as TGTGCCCCCGCCGTCCCGAGCAATCAGCCCCAGCATTTT.

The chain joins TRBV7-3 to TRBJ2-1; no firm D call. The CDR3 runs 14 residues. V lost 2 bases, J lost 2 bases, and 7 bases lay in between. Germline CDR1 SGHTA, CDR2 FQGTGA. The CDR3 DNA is TGTGCCAGCAGCTTATCGACGGCCTACAATGAGCAGTTCTTC. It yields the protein CASSLSTAYNEQFF.

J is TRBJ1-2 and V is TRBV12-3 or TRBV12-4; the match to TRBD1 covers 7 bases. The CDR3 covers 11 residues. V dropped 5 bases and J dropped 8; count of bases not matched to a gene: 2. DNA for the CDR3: TGTGCCAGCAGTAGGGGGCAAGGCTACACCTTC. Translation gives CASSRGQGYTF.

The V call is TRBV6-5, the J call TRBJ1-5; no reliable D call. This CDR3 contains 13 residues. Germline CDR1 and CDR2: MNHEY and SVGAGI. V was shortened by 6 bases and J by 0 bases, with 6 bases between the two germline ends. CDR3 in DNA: TGTGCCAGCAGCGGTAGTAGCAATCAGCCCCAGCATTTT. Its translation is CASSGSSNQPQHF.

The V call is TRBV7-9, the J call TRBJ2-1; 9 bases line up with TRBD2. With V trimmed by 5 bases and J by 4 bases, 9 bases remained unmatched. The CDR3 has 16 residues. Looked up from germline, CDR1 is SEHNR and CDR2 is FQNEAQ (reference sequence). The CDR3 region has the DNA TGTGCCAGCAGCCCAACGCTAGCGGGGCGTTACAATGAGCAGTTCTTC. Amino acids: CASSPTLAGRYNEQFF.

CDR3 residues: CASSMTTGSQGGYTF. In nucleotides, the CDR3 is TGCGCCAGCAGTATGACTACAGGTTCCCAGGGAGGCTACACCTTC. This rearrangement joins TRBV5-1 to TRBJ1-2, with a possible D match to TRBD1 (5 bases). The CDR3 runs to 15 residues. The germline V gene has CDR1 SGHRS and CDR2 YFSETQ. The ends were cut back, 5 bases at V and 8 bases at J, with 22 bases in the middle.

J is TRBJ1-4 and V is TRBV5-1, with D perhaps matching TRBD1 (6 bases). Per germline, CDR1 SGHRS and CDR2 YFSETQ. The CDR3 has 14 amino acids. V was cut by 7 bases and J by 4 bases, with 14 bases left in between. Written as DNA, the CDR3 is TGCGCCAGCGGCGGGGGGGCGTTTAATGAAAAACTGTTTTTT. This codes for CASGGGAFNEKLFF.

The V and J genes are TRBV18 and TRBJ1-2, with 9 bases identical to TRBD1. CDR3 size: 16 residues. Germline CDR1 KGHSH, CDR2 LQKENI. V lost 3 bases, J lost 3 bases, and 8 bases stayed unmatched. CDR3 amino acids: CASSPGGTGIHYGYTF. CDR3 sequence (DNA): TGTGCCAGCTCACCGGGGGGGACAGGGATTCACTATGGCTACACCTTC.

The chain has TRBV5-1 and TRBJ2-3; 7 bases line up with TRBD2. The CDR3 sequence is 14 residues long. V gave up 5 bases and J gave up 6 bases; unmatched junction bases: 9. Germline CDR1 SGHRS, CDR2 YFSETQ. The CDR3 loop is CASRVSGAVDTQYF. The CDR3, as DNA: TGCGCCAGCAGGGTGAGCGGGGCTGTGGATACGCAGTATTTT.

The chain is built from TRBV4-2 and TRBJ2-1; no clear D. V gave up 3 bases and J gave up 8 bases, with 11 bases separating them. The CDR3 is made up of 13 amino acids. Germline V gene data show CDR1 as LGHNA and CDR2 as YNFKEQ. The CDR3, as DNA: TGTGCCAGCAGCCAGGCTAGAGGCGATGAGCAGTTCTTC. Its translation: CASSQARGDEQFF.

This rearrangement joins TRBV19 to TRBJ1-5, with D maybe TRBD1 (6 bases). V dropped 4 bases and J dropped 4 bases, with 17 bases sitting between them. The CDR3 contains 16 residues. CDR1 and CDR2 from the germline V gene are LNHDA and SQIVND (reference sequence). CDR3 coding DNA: TGTGCCAGTAGTACCATCGACAGGCCGCTAAATCAGCCCCAGCATTTT. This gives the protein CASSTIDRPLNQPQHF. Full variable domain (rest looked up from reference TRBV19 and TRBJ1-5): DGGITQSPKYLFRKEGQNVTLSCEQNLNHDAMYWYRQDPGQGLRLIYYSQIVNDFQKGDIAEGYSVSREKKESFPLTVTSAQKNPTAFYLCASSTIDRPLNQPQHFGDGTRLSIL.

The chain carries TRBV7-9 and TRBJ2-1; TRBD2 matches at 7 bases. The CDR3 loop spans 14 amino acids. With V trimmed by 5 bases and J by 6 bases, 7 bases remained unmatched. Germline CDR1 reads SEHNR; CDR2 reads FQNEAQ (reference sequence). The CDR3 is CASSTITSVNEQFF. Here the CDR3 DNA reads TGTGCCAGCAGCACGATTACTAGCGTCAATGAGCAGTTCTTC.

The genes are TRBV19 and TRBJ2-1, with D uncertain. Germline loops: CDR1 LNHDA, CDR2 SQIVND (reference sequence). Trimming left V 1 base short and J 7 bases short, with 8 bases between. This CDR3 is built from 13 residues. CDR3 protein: CASSIGLINEQFF. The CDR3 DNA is TGTGCCAGTAGTATAGGACTCATAAATGAGCAGTTCTTC.

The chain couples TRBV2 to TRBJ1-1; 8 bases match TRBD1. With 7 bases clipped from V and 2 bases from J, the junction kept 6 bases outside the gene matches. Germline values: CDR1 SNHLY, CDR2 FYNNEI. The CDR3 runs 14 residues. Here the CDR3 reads CASILGQGNTEAFF. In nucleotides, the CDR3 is TGTGCCAGCATCCTTGGACAGGGCAACACTGAAGCTTTCTTT.

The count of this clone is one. The CDR3 loop reads CAILVLAGGVGRGNEQFF. The CDR3 bases are TGTGCCATCCTGGTCCTTGCGGGGGGAGTTGGCAGGGGCAATGAGCAGTTCTTC. The chain joins TRBV7-9 to TRBJ2-1; TRBD2 matches 8 bases. V trimming: 10 bases; J trimming: 6 bases; junction bases outside the gene matches: 23. Germline CDR1 reads SEHNR; CDR2 reads FQNEAQ (reference sequence). The CDR3 spans 18 residues.

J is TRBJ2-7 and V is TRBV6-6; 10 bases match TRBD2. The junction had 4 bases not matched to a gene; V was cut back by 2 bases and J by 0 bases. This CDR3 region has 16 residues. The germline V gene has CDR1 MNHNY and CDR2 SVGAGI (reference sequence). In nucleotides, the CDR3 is TGTGCCAGCAGTTACGCCAGCGGGGGGGTCTCCTACGAGCAGTACTTC. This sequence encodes CASSYASGGVSYEQYF.

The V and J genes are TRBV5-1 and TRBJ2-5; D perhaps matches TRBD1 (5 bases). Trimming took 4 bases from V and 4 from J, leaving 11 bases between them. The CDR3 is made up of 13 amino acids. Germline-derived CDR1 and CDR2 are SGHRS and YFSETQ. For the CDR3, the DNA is TGCGCCAGCAGCCGCGGAACAGGAGAGACCCAGTACTTC. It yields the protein CASSRGTGETQYF.

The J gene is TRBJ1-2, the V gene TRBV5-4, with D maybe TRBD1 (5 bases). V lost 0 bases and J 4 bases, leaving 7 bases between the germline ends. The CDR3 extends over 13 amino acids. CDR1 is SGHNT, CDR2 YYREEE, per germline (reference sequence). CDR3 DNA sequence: TGTGCCAGCAGCTTGGACAGGCTCTATGGCTACACCTTC. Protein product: CASSLDRLYGYTF.

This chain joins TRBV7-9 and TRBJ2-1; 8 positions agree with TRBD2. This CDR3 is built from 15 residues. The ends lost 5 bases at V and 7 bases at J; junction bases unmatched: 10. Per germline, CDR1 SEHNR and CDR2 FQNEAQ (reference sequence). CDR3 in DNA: TGTGCCAGCAGCAGCGCGGGGGGAGGTGAAAATGAGCAGTTCTTC. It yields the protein CASSSAGGGENEQFF. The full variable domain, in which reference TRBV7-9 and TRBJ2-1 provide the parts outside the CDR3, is DTGVSQNPRHKITKRGQNVTFRCDPISEHNRLYWYRQTLGQGPEFLTYFQNEAQLEKSRLLSDRFSAERPKGSFSTLEIQRTEQGDSAMYLCASSSAGGGENEQFFGPGTRLTVL.